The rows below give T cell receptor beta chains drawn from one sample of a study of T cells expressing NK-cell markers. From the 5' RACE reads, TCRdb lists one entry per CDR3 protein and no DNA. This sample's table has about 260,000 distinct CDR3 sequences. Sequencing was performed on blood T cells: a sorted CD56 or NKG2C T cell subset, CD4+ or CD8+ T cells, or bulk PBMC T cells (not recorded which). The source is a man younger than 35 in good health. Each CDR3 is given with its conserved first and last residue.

CASRPRNTGELFF	TRBV6-2/TRBV6-3	TRBJ2-2
CAISETGRGETQYF	TRBV10-3	TRBJ2-5
CSARDLIEETQYF	TRBV20-1	TRBJ2-5
CSVSGLAGTAELFF	TRBV29-1	TRBJ2-2
CSARDGGEWTYEQYF	TRBV20-1	TRBJ2-7
CASRLANNNEQFF	TRBV6-1	TRBJ2-1
CASSLLRHGYTF	TRBV12-3/TRBV12-4	TRBJ1-2
CSARSWPSTDTQYF	TRBV20-1	TRBJ2-3
CSTSGGHSYEQYF	TRBV20-1	TRBJ2-7
CASSMGQGDEQFF	TRBV5-1	TRBJ2-1
CAITSEGPDTQYF	TRBV10-3	TRBJ2-3
CASSYSRADEQFF	TRBV6-5	TRBJ2-1
CATSLLGGTQYF	TRBV15	TRBJ2-5
CASSSWGSATDTQYF	TRBV5-1	TRBJ2-3
CASTPGGTLSYNEQFF	TRBV12-3/TRBV12-4	TRBJ2-1
CSASPRVYNEQFF	TRBV20-1	TRBJ2-1
CASSIQLGGETQYF	TRBV7-2	TRBJ2-5